This TCR beta chain was captured by sequencing in a study of blood T cells in healthy people across ages. Findings and limits, study-wide: Among long-lived donors, naive CD4+ cells were more numerous and diversity higher than in aged donors.

Primed by a sample-barcoded 5' primer and a J-beta primer mix, a second PCR proceeded for about 6 to 11 cycles. Every sample gave at least 3 million paired-end reads containing CDR3. TCRdb called the 5' RACE reads again in MiXCR, with one record for every CDR3 protein. There are 1.8 million or so distinct CDR3 sequences in the sample; 35% to 50% occur only once, and about 23% lies in the top ten. In regard to this clonotype: Its matching antigen is unknown.

Every sample gave at least 5 micrograms of total RNA when it was extracted. The V gene lost 4 bases and the J gene lost 4 bases, with 16 bases spanning the gap. The germline V gene encodes CDR1 MGHDK and CDR2 SYGVNS. The CDR3 contains 15 residues. The material sequenced was blood. The chain couples TRBV25-1 to TRBJ1-2; possible D gene TRBD1, 6 bases. The sequence was collected from a human donor in good health. CDR3 residues: CASSAVDTGFYGYTF. The DNA for the CDR3 is TGTGCCAGCAGTGCGGTAGATACAGGGTTCTATGGCTACACCTTC.